This entry lists 6 T cell receptor beta chains sequenced from one sample in a study of blood T cell repertoires in COVID-19. TCRdb keeps only in-frame clones here, not all; method: immunoSEQ multiplex PCR. In the table there are more than 95,000 clones, about nine tenths of which are singletons. The sample comprised peripheral blood. The receptors derive from a man aged 60 to 69 with acute or convalescent COVID-19.

CDR3 protein: CASSFRRVNTEAFF. The CDR3, as DNA: TGTGCCAGCAGCTTTAGGAGGGTTAACACTGAAGCTTTCTTT. This chain joins TRBV7-8 and TRBJ1-1; D is unresolved. Germline CDR1 reads SGHVS; CDR2 reads FQNEAQ. V was shortened by 3 bases and J by 2 bases, with 10 bases between the two germline ends. The CDR3 spans 14 residues.

Written as DNA, the CDR3 is TGTGCCAGTAGACCGGGACAGCAGATGAACACTGAAGCTTTCTTT. Residues: CASRPGQQMNTEAFF. The rearrangement links TRBV19 to TRBJ1-1; TRBD1 matches at 7 bases. The CDR3 runs to 15 residues. V shed 6 bases and J 0 bases; nucleotides not matched to a gene: 7. The V gene's germline CDR1 is LNHDA and CDR2 SQIVND (reference sequence).

The rearrangement uses TRBV5-6 and TRBJ1-1; the D gene is possibly TRBD1 (5 bases). The germline gives CDR1 SGHDT, CDR2 YYEEEE. V was pared by 2 bases and J by 0 bases, with 14 bases between. CDR3 length: 16 residues. CDR3 bases: TGTGCCAGCAGCTTCTACCGTGACAGAGTGAACACTGAAGCTTTCTTT. Translated: CASSFYRDRVNTEAFF.

The genes are TRBV3-1 (or the pseudogene TRBV3-2) and TRBJ1-1; D not resolved. The germline V and J ends were trimmed by 0 bases and 1 base, with 12 bases remaining between them. Germline CDR1 reads LGHDT; CDR2 reads YNNKEL (reference sequence). CDR3 length: 16 residues. CDR3 sequence: CASSQDRQARNTEAFF. CDR3 coding DNA: TGTGCCAGCAGCCAAGACCGGCAGGCCCGGAACACTGAAGCTTTCTTT.

This chain uses TRBV5-1 with TRBJ1-2; 9 bases agree with TRBD1. Germline trimming cut 2 bases from V and 5 bases from J; bases unmatched to any gene: 10. The V gene's germline CDR1 is SGHRS and CDR2 YFSETQ. This CDR3 region has 16 residues. The CDR3 region is CASSFSDRGKGYGYTF. The CDR3 DNA reads TGCGCCAGCAGCTTTTCGGACAGGGGTAAAGGGTATGGCTACACCTTC.

V is TRBV30 and J is TRBJ1-2; 7 bases fit TRBD1. The CDR3 contains 11 residues. The junction had 7 bases not matched to a gene; V was cut back by 7 bases and J by 8 bases. Germline V lookup: CDR1 GTSNPN, CDR2 SVGIG (reference sequence). Here the CDR3 DNA reads TGTGCCTACGACAGGGTGGGAGGCTACACCTTC. It yields the protein CAYDRVGGYTF.